The present entry profiles one T cell receptor beta chain with its context. The data stem from a study of human T cells and chemical hapten exposure. The library put unique molecular identifiers onto individual cDNA molecules. Original processing methods: TCRs per sample had a median of roughly 93,000 and ranged from roughly 20,000 to 690,600. Each CDR3 protein gets one entry after TCRdb re-called the RACE reads with MiXCR. Clone size and V and J calls follow TCRdb, not the original study. The repertoire holds 65,000 to 80,000 distinct CDR3 sequences, with approximately 8% as singletons. Stated time point: healthy volunteer bleed at 6 weeks. Whole blood, unfractionated, served as the material for total RNA extraction. CDR3 size: 14 residues. Germline assignment: CDR1 LGHNA and CDR2 YSLEER. Trimming took 2 bases from V and 3 from J, leaving 8 bases between them.

The chain combines TRBV4-3 with TRBJ1-5; D is unclear. The source of this sequence is a male donor in good health. Some clones in this sample may be carry-over from other donors' samples. Sequenced sample: whole blood. This CDR3 is CASSQSADNQPQHF. DNA for the CDR3: TGCGCCAGCAGCCAATCGGCAGACAATCAGCCCCAGCATTTT.